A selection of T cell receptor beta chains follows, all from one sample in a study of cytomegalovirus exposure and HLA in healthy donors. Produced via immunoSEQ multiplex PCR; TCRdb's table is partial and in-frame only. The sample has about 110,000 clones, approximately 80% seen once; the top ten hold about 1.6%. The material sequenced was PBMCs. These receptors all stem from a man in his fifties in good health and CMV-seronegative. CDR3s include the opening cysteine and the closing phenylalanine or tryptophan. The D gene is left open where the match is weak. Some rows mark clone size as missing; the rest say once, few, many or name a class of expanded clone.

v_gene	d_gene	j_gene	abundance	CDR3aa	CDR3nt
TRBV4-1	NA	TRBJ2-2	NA	CASSQDRMNTGELFF	TGCGCCAGCAGCCAAGACAGGATGAACACCGGGGAGCTGTTTTTT
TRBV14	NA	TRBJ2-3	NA	CASSHPRSDTQYF	TGTGCCAGCAGCCATCCCAGATCAGATACGCAGTATTTT
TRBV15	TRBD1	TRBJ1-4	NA	CATSDRTGFMEAEKLFF	TGTGCCACCAGCGACCGGACAGGGTTTATGGAAGCCGAAAAACTGTTTTTT
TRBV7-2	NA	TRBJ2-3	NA	CASSFAGQSTDTQYF	TGTGCCAGCAGCTTTGCGGGACAGAGCACAGATACGCAGTATTTT
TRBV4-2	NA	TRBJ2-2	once	CASSQDGTSNTGELFF	TGTGCCAGCAGCCAAGATGGGACATCCAACACCGGGGAGCTGTTTTTT
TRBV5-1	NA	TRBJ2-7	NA	CASSSTRASTYEQYF	TGCGCCAGCAGCTCGACCAGGGCTTCCACCTACGAGCAGTACTTC
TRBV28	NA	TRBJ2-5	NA	CASYPKWREGTETQYF	TGTGCCAGCTATCCAAAGTGGCGTGAGGGCACCGAGACCCAGTACTTC
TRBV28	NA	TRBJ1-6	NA	CASSLVSNSPLHF	TGTGCCAGCAGTTTAGTGTCGAATTCACCCCTCCACTTT
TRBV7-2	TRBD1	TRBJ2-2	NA	CASSPNRGITGELFF	TGTGCCAGCAGCCCTAACAGGGGAATCACCGGGGAGCTGTTTTTT
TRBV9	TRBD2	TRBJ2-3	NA	CASSARGGGADTQYF	TGTGCCAGCAGCGCTAGGGGCGGGGGGGCAGATACGCAGTATTTT
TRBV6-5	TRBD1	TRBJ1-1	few	CASRQAGQGSTEAFF	TGTGCCAGCAGGCAAGCCGGACAGGGCAGCACTGAAGCTTTCTTT
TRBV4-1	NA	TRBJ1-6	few	CASSQVTAVSYNSPLHF	TGCGCCAGCAGCCAAGTCACTGCTGTCTCTTATAATTCACCCCTCCACTTT